This TCR beta chain was sequenced in a study of CD8 T cells in Susac syndrome. Random hexamers were used to reverse transcribe the RNA input (roughly 0.5 to 1 ug). TCRdb re-analysed the immunoSEQ multiplex PCR reads in MiXCR, keeping a single row per CDR3 protein. The data show roughly 250,000 distinct CDR3 sequences, approximately 95% seen once. On this clonotype itself: Its antigen remains unknown.

Notes on the study in general: In Susac syndrome, the CD4+ T cell repertoires did not show clonal expansion.

From germline, CDR1 is MNHNS and CDR2 SASEGT. The CDR3 is 11 amino acids. The ends were cut back, 4 bases at V and 4 bases at J, with 5 bases in the middle. Both CD4+ and CD8+ T cells were negatively isolated, and TEMRA cells underwent FACS enrichment. This clonotype was sampled from a human donor with Susac syndrome. The sequenced sample was CD4+ T cells from PBMCs. The chain joins TRBV6-1 to TRBJ2-7; D gene ambiguous. CDR3: CASSGLYEQYF. Here the CDR3 DNA reads TGTGCCAGCAGTGGGCTTTACGAGCAGTACTTC.